This T cell receptor beta chain was profiled in a study of shared clonotypes between healthy human individuals. Germline lookup yields CDR1 MNHEY and CDR2 SVGAGI. The CDR3 totals 13 residues. The ends were cut back, 3 bases at V and 1 base at J, with 6 bases in the middle. Study observations and caveats: It was expected that sequencing depth would affect clonotype sharing among donors. Shared clonotypes across all four donors exceeded non-shared ones in generation probability.

About this clone itself: Antigen: not known.

Only in-frame clones appear in the TCRdb table, and some are missing; sequencing was by immunoSEQ multiplex PCR. This repertoire shows about a million clones, more than 65% found once; its top ten account for nearly 1.5%. This chain joins TRBV6-5 and TRBJ1-2; perhaps TRBD1 as D (5 bases). Sequencing was carried out using memory CD4+ T cells sorted from blood. Subset of the sample: CD45RA-negative fraction. This receptor was identified in a man between 18 and 35 years old in good health. Written as DNA, the CDR3 is TGTGCCAGCAGTTATGACAGTAACTATGGCTACACCTTC. Its protein is CASSYDSNYGYTF.